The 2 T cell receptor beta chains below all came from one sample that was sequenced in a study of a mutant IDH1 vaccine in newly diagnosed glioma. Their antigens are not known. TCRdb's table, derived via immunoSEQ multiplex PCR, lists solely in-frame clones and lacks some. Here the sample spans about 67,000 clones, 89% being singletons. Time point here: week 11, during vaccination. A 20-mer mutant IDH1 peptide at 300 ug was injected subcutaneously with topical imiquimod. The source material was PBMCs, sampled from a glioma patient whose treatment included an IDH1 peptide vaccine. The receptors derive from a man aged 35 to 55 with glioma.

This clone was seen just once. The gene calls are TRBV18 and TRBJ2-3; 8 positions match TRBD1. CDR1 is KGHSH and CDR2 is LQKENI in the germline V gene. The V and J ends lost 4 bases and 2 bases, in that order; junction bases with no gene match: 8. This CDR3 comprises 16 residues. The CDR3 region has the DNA TGTGCCAGCTCACAGACAGGGGCATCGACCACAGATACGCAGTATTTT. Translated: CASSQTGASTTDTQYF.

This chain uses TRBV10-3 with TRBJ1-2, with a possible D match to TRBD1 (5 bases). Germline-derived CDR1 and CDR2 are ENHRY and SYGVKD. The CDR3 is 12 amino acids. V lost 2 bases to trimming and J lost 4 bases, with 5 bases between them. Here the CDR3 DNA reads TGTGCCATCAGTGAGGGGGGCTATGGCTACACCTTC. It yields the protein CAISEGGYGYTF.